The source of this TCR beta chain is a study of T cells after yellow fever vaccination. CDR1 is MNHNY, CDR2 SVGAGI, per germline (reference sequence). Trimming stripped 8 bases from V and 4 bases from J, with 19 bases between. The CDR3 is 15 residues long. Universal primer sites and UMIs were introduced during 5'RACE template-switching synthesis of TCR cDNA. TCRdb redid the calling of the 5' RACE reads with MiXCR, one entry per CDR3 protein. Of about 300,000 distinct CDR3 sequences listed, less than 9.5% are singletons. The V call is TRBV6-6, the J call TRBJ2-3; a possible D gene is TRBD2 (7 bases). The sequence was collected from a man in his late teens or twenties who received the YFV17D yellow fever vaccine. The sample was CD4+ T cells sorted from PBMCs, taken 5 days after the yellow fever booster vaccination. The CDR3 spells CASGRGGRLADTQYF. CDR3 DNA: TGTGCCAGCGGGAGGGGGGGGCGGTTGGCAGATACGCAGTATTTT.